This passage covers 8 T cell receptor beta chains from one sample sequenced in a study of CD8 T cells in Susac syndrome. 0.5 to 1 ug RNA was reverse transcribed with random hexamers. TCRdb reprocessed the immunoSEQ multiplex PCR reads via MiXCR and lists one record per CDR3 protein. The top ten hold around 0.18% of the sample, which has 250,000 to 300,000 distinct CDR3 sequences, about 88% seen once. The sequenced sample was CD8+ T cells from PBMCs. Receptors originate from a human donor with multiple sclerosis.

The chain couples TRBV7-3 to TRBJ2-1, with 11 bases that match TRBD2. The V and J ends lost 3 bases and 7 bases, in that order; junction bases with no gene match: 2. In germline, CDR1 is SGHTA, CDR2 FQGTGA. This CDR3 region has 14 residues. CDR3 nucleotide sequence: TGTGCCAGCAGCTTGACTAGCGGGGATAATGAGCAGTTCTTC. Protein sequence: CASSLTSGDNEQFF.

V usage is TRBV12-3 or TRBV12-4 and J usage is TRBJ2-2, with a weak D call TRBD2 (5 bases). CDR3 size: 14 residues. V lost 6 bases and J 6 bases, leaving 14 bases between the germline ends. The CDR3 spells CASRLYRGAGELFF. The CDR3 DNA is TGTGCCAGCAGATTGTACCGGGGAGCCGGGGAGCTGTTTTTT.

V and J are TRBV30 and TRBJ2-5, with 8 bases identical to TRBD1. Trimming took 5 bases from V and 2 from J; bases not matched to a gene: 7. The CDR3 sequence is 14 residues long. Germline-derived CDR1 and CDR2 are GTSNPN and SVGIG (reference sequence). For the CDR3, the DNA is TGTGCCTGGCTCGGGGACAGGAAGCAAGAGACCCAGTACTTC. Translating it yields CAWLGDRKQETQYF.

The chain joins TRBV20-1 to TRBJ2-7, with 7 bases fitting TRBD1. The CDR3 consists of 14 residues. The J segment lost 3 bases and the V segment lost 1 base, leaving 6 bases of the junction unmatched. CDR1 and CDR2 (germline): DFQATT, SNEGSKA (reference sequence). Written as DNA, the CDR3 is TGCAGTGCTAGAGGGGACAGATGGGGCTACGAGCAGTACTTC. Translated: CSARGDRWGYEQYF.

The chain employs TRBV30 and TRBJ1-6, with 7 bases lining up with TRBD1. Germline CDR1 GTSNPN, CDR2 SVGIG (reference sequence). Trimming at V came to 4 bases and at J to 7 bases, leaving 4 bases not matched to a gene. This CDR3 region has 13 residues. CDR3 coding DNA: TGTGCCTGGACTTCGACAGGGAATTCACCCCTCCACTTT. Amino acid sequence: CAWTSTGNSPLHF.

This rearrangement joins TRBV19 to TRBJ2-2; the match to TRBD2 covers 13 bases. Trimming removed 4 bases from V and 0 bases from J; junction bases left unmatched: 5. The germline V gene encodes CDR1 LNHDA and CDR2 SQIVND (reference sequence). The CDR3 covers 18 residues. This chain's CDR3 is CASSTRTSGRTNTGELFF. The CDR3 DNA is TGTGCCAGTAGTACCCGGACTAGCGGGAGAACGAACACCGGGGAGCTGTTTTTT.

This sequence joins TRBV9 and TRBJ2-6, with D possibly called TRBD1 or TRBD2 (5 bases each). CDR3 length equals 15 residues. Germline CDR1 and CDR2: SGDLS and YYNGEE. Trimming took off 1 base at V and 3 bases at J, with 8 bases between the two ends. The CDR3 region is CASSVWGNGANVLTF. CDR3 nucleotides: TGTGCCAGCAGCGTATGGGGGAATGGGGCCAACGTCCTGACTTTC.

J is TRBJ1-2 and V is TRBV29-1; 9 nucleotides align to TRBD1. The V segment lost 6 bases and the J segment 3 bases; nucleotides outside the gene matches: 8. Germline CDR1 reads SQVTM; CDR2 reads ANQGSEA. The CDR3 is made up of 14 amino acids. The CDR3 coding sequence is TGCAGCGTGTACACAGGGGGCGCGTACTATGGCTACACCTTC. Translation gives CSVYTGGAYYGYTF.